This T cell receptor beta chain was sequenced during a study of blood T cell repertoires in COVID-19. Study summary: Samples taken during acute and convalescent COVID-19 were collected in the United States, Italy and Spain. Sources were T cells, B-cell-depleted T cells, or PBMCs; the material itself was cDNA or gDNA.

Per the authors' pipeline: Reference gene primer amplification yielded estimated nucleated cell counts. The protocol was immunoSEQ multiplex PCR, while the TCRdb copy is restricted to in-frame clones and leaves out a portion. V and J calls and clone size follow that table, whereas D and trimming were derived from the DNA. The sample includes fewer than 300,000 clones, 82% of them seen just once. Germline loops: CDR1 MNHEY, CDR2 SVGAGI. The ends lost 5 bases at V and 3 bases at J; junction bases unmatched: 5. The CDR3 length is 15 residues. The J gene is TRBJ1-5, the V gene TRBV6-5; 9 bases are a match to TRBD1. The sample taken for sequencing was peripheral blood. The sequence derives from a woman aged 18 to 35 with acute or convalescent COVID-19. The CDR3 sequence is CASSPGQGINQPQHF. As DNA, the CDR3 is TGTGCCAGCAGTCCCGGACAGGGGATCAATCAGCCCCAGCATTTT.